This record looks at one TCR beta chain sequence and its context. The antigen it recognizes is unknown. Base qualities are not recorded, but no much larger clone differs from it by a single base. In the ophthalmopathy patients, disease was moderately to severely active, with a Clinical Activity Score of 3 or more, a NOSPECS grade of 4 or more, and a duration of less than 3 months. The study excluded patients with uncontrolled infections, other autoimmune diseases, pregnancy or lactation. Diagnoses were established on the basis of clinical symptoms, serum thyroxine and TRAb, thyroid ultrasound, and orbital computed tomography. PBMCs were separated from approximately 9.9 ml of fresh peripheral blood using Ficoll-Paque density gradient centrifugation. Total RNA was extracted with Trizol reagent, and quality was checked on an Agilent 2100 Bioanalyzer. These data are taken from a study of T cells in Graves' hyperthyroidism and ophthalmopathy (dated by TCRdb to the late 2010s). With respect to the entire study: Peripheral blood was collected at initial diagnosis, before any treatment. An independent validation cohort of under 20 hyperthyroidism patients and about 16 patients who later progressed to ophthalmopathy tested prospective prediction of ophthalmopathy. For training and testing, the 100 patients in the discovery cohort were randomly divided in a 7:3 ratio. In about 6 Graves' hyperthyroidism patients, the study also compared T-cell repertoires from thyroid tissue with T-cell repertoires from blood. To identify TCR V-J signatures that set the groups apart, the researchers used a discovery cohort of approximately 98 patients, made up of roughly 40 with Graves' ophthalmopathy and about 60 with stable Graves' hyperthyroidism. According to the paper, TCR Vbeta CDR3 sequencing was carried out on some 140 peripheral blood samples, which came from approximately 43 ophthalmopathy, under 80 hyperthyroidism and approximately 17 progressor patients. After blood sampling, hyperthyroidism patients were treated with methimazole at a starting dose of 30 mg daily, and ophthalmopathy patients were treated with high-dose intravenous methylprednisolone.

The TCR beta CDR3 regions were amplified from the RNA transcripts. The first round of RT-PCR for the TCR CDR3 was performed with the HTBI primer set and the Qiagen OneStep RT-PCR kit. The libraries were constructed in a second round of multiplex PCR and then size-selected and purified. The libraries were sequenced on an Illumina HiSeq2000 using paired-end 100 bp reads. For the original study's pipeline: SOAPnuke was used to process the raw data, throwing out any read that contained adapters or uncalled bases, had a mean Phred below 15, or lacked an exact constant-primer or identifier match. COPE v1.2.5 was used to merge high-quality paired reads, and clonotypes were defined as unique nucleotide sequences. Clonotypes were aligned to IMGT TRBV, TRBD and TRBJ reference segments using MiTCR v1.1. Analysis was restricted to V-J combinations with a frequency above 0.0001, which covered roughly 99% of repertoires. The TCS score was defined as F50 (clonal expansion) divided by E x V (chaos), with BLOSUM62-based TCRdist calculated between CDR3 peptides within each V-J. Welch's t-statistics and random forest reduced approximately 520 V-J features to roughly 13, which were used in a naive Bayes classifier (R e1071). The public reads were quality trimmed at Q25 with fastp and then assembled into clones with MiXCR by TCRdb, keeping productive beta chains. Every entry covers one CDR3 protein and lists the most common genes and DNA from its rows. The V and J calls were not made by the authors but by TCRdb's processing. This sample has around 360,000 distinct CDR3 sequences in its table, and around 15% of those were observed once. Approximately 20% of the sample comes from the top ten.

What the authors observed across the whole study: Blood samples also contained most of the expanded thyroid clonotypes (frequency above 0.001), which suggests that blood repertoires may reflect thyroid immune responses. A model built on a 13 V-J signature distinguished ophthalmopathy from stable hyperthyroidism, reaching 85% to 90% sensitivity and 81.08% specificity in cross-validation and 80%/75% in testing. During validation, the model predicted progression to ophthalmopathy a median of about 6.3 months ahead of onset, with approximately 71% sensitivity and 72.22% specificity. No statistical method was used to set the sample size in advance, and investigators knew the group allocation.

From its cysteine to its phenylalanine, the CDR3 spans 11 amino acids. Only CDR3 DNA remains: 33 bases, in frame from the first base. From the germline V gene, CDR1 is MNHNS and CDR2 is SASEGT. V is pared back by 2 bases and J by 10 bases, with 6 bases lying between the germline termini. The sequence links TRBV6-1 to TRBJ2-4, with the D gene not clear enough to name. This TCR derives from a woman aged 55-69 years with Graves' ophthalmopathy. Sample: blood. The DNA sequence is as follows: TGTGCCAGCAGTGAATTGTGGATTCAGTACTTC. This encodes CASSELWIQYF.